This TCR beta chain was found in a study of T cell clones after liver transplantation. TCRdb keeps only in-frame clones here, not all; method: immunoSEQ multiplex PCR. The sample consists of over 15,000 clones, roughly nine tenths of them appearing once. The ends were cut back, 8 bases at V and 1 base at J, with 11 bases in the middle. CDR1 is MNHEY, CDR2 SVGAGI, per germline. The CDR3 is 13 residues long. The TCR originated in a human patient who received a liver transplant. A subset of T cells may come from the graft donor. The rearrangement joins TRBV6-5 to TRBJ1-2; the D gene is possibly TRBD1 (5 bases). The material was CD8+ T cells from blood, obtained 46 months after liver transplant. The CDR3 nucleotides read TGTGCCAGCTCAGACAGCTATAACTATGGCTACACCTTC. Translation gives CASSDSYNYGYTF.